What follows are 9 T cell receptor beta chains derived from one specimen sequenced in a study of T cells in localized non-small cell lung cancer. Profiling relied on immunoSEQ multiplex PCR, and the TCRdb table lists in-frame clones only, not all of them. The table has some 3,500 clones, about 30% seen once. This sample comprised lung tumor tissue, obtained before any cancer treatment. Receptor source: a male donor aged 60 or over with stage I lung adenocarcinoma.

In its sample, this clone is medium-sized. The chain combines TRBV4-1 with TRBJ1-3; no firm D call. CDR3 length: 16 amino acids. Looked up from germline, CDR1 is MGHRA and CDR2 is YSYEKL. Trimming took off 0 bases at V and 2 bases at J, with 11 bases between the two ends. The CDR3 DNA is TGCGCCAGCAGCCAAGACAGCGAGGAAGCTGGAAACACCATATATTTT. Amino acids: CASSQDSEEAGNTIYF.

This clone was counted between two and nine times. The chain links TRBV6-7 to TRBJ2-2, with no clear D. TRBV6-7 is assigned to the ORF class and has an uncertain function. The length of the CDR3 is 13 residues. Trimming took off 5 bases at V and 5 bases at J, with 9 bases between the two ends. CDR3 DNA: TGTGCCAGCAGTGAAACCTGGACCGGGGAGCTGTTTTTT. Protein product: CASSETWTGELFF.

This clone is medium-sized within its sample. V gene TRBV9 combines with J gene TRBJ2-7, with D maybe TRBD2 (7 bases). V was pared by 6 bases and J by 5 bases, with 18 bases between. The CDR3 has 14 residues. Germline loops: CDR1 SGDLS, CDR2 YYNGEE. CDR3 DNA sequence: TGTGCCAGCACCCGGGGGGCGGGGAACAACGAGCAGTACTTC. This encodes CASTRGAGNNEQYF.

This clone was detected a few times. The J gene is TRBJ1-1, the V gene TRBV6-7; D remains unclear. TRBV6-7 is labeled an ORF, and its function is uncertain. The germline V and J ends were trimmed by 5 bases and 5 bases, with 6 bases remaining between them. The CDR3 covers 11 residues. The CDR3 bases are TGTGCCAGCAGTGAGGGAACTGAAGCTTTCTTT. Translated: CASSEGTEAFF.

This chain connects TRBV11-3 to TRBJ2-6, with D maybe TRBD1 (5 bases). The V gene's germline CDR1 is SGHNT and CDR2 YENEEA. The V and J ends lost 4 bases and 1 base respectively, with 8 bases between them. The CDR3 is made up of 15 amino acids. The CDR3 loop is CASSSGSSGANVLTF. The CDR3 nucleotides read TGTGCCAGCAGCTCAGGGTCTTCTGGGGCCAACGTCCTGACTTTC.

This clone is medium-sized in the sample. A junction boundary mismatches the germline segment, possibly from a read error. The gene calls are TRBV6-1 and TRBJ1-2; TRBD1 might be the D (5 bases). The CDR3 is 13 residues long. Germline assignment: CDR1 MNHNS and CDR2 SASEGT. The CDR3 DNA is TGTGCCATCAGTGAAGGGGTCGGCTATGGCTACACCTTC. Translating it yields CAISEGVGYGYTF.

This clone occurred a few times. The chain is built from TRBV11-3 and TRBJ1-4; D possibly corresponds to TRBD1 (5 bases). This CDR3 is built from 15 residues. The germline V gene encodes CDR1 SGHNT and CDR2 YENEEA. Trimming took 7 bases from V and 5 from J, leaving 17 bases between them. This chain's CDR3 is CASISQGAQNEKLFF. CDR3 sequence (DNA): TGTGCCAGCATATCCCAAGGGGCTCAGAATGAAAAACTGTTTTTT.

This clone has only a few counts. V gene TRBV11-3 combines with J gene TRBJ1-1; D is undetermined. Trimming took off 3 bases at V and 6 bases at J, with 20 bases between the two ends. Per the germline V gene, CDR1 is SGHNT and CDR2 is YENEEA. The CDR3 has 16 amino acids. CDR3: CASSLALRAGSAEAFF. The DNA for the CDR3 is TGTGCCAGCAGCTTGGCCTTGAGAGCCGGGTCCGCTGAAGCTTTCTTT.

The rearrangement links TRBV2 to TRBJ2-2; D tentatively fits TRBD1 or TRBD2 (5 bases each). The V gene lost 6 bases and the J gene lost 3 bases, with 5 bases spanning the gap. Germline lookup yields CDR1 SNHLY and CDR2 FYNNEI. The CDR3 has 12 amino acids. The CDR3 reads CASRGDTGELFF. CDR3 nucleotides: TGTGCCAGCAGGGGGGACACCGGGGAGCTGTTTTTT.